The 20 T cell receptor beta chains in this list originate from one sample, sequenced in a study of radiation and T cells in renal cell carcinoma. Time point indicated: blood 4 weeks post-SBRT, at nephrectomy. Treatment denoted: 15 Gy SBRT to primary tumor, nephrectomy 4 weeks later. Sequencing was performed with immunoSEQ multiplex PCR; in TCRdb, only in-frame clones are kept and a portion is missing. The repertoire consists of under 100,000 clones, with over 80% occurring once and the leading ten covering roughly a tenth. Sequencing used blood, obtained from a patient whose treatment included radiotherapy and nephrectomy. The receptors were gathered from a man aged 45-60 years with renal cell carcinoma.

This clone was counted once. The gene calls are TRBV15 and TRBJ2-5, with D perhaps matching TRBD1 (7 bases). Trimming cost V 0 bases and J 3 bases, with 8 bases left between them. Germline V gives CDR1 LNHNV, CDR2 YYDKDF (reference sequence). This CDR3 has 14 amino acids. The CDR3 nucleotides read TGTGCCACCAGCAGAGACAGGGGGGAAGAGACCCAGTACTTC. It yields the protein CATSRDRGEETQYF.

A few counts support this clone. The chain is built from TRBV6-5 and TRBJ1-1; a possible D gene is TRBD1 (6 bases). The V end lost 2 bases, the J end lost 0 bases, and 10 bases lay between the germline ends. The germline V gene encodes CDR1 MNHEY and CDR2 SVGAGI. This CDR3 is built from 15 residues. CDR3 amino acids: CASSYQGLMNTEAFF. The CDR3 region has the DNA TGTGCCAGCAGTTACCAGGGGCTCATGAACACTGAAGCTTTCTTT.

J is TRBJ2-7 and V is TRBV19, with a weak D call TRBD1 (5 bases). There are 12 residues in the CDR3. The germline V gene has CDR1 LNHDA and CDR2 SQIVND (reference sequence). The V gene lost 5 bases and the J gene lost 7 bases, with 12 bases spanning the gap. The CDR3 spells CASSSPPGEQYF. The CDR3, as DNA: TGTGCCAGTAGTTCGCCGCCAGGGGAGCAGTACTTC.

The chain employs TRBV5-1 and TRBJ2-7, with TRBD2 matching over 9 bases. Germline CDR1 is SGHRS and CDR2 is YFSETQ. There are 15 residues in the CDR3. V trimming: 6 bases; J trimming: 2 bases; junction bases outside the gene matches: 9. CDR3 sequence reads: CASMLAGRGPYEQYF. The CDR3 DNA sequence: TGCGCCAGCATGCTAGCGGGAAGAGGCCCCTACGAGCAGTACTTC. Drawing the rest from reference TRBV5-1 and TRBJ2-7, the complete variable domain is KAGVTQTPRYLIKTRGQQVTLSCSPISGHRSVSWYQQTPGQGLQFLFEYFSETQRNKGNFPGRFSGRQFSNSRSEMNVSTLELGDSALYLCASMLAGRGPYEQYFGPGTRLTVT.

DNA for the CDR3: TGTGCCACCAGCAGAGCTAACTACGAGCAGTACTTC. It specifies CATSRANYEQYF. V is TRBV15 and J is TRBJ2-7; D unclear. Germline loops: CDR1 LNHNV, CDR2 YYDKDF (reference sequence). The CDR3 extends over 12 amino acids. The V and J ends lost 1 base and 3 bases respectively, with 4 bases between them.

The chain has TRBV6-5 and TRBJ2-7; D remains ambiguous. Trimming stripped 7 bases from V and 6 bases from J, with 10 bases between. In germline, CDR1 is MNHEY, CDR2 SVGAGI. The CDR3 length is 11 residues. The CDR3 is CASTETGEQYF. The CDR3 DNA sequence: TGTGCCAGCACGGAGACGGGCGAGCAGTACTTC.

CDR3 loop: CASGTQQGTEAFF. The CDR3, as DNA: TGTGCCAGCGGGACTCAACAGGGCACTGAAGCTTTCTTT. V is TRBV7-2 and J is TRBJ1-1, with a tentative D call TRBD1 (6 bases). This CDR3 comprises 13 residues. Per germline, CDR1 SGHTA and CDR2 FQGNSA. The V gene lost 8 bases and the J gene lost 4 bases, with 14 bases spanning the gap.

The chain employs TRBV4-3 and TRBJ2-5; possible D gene TRBD1, 5 bases. Germline values: CDR1 LGHNA, CDR2 YSLEER. The germline V and J ends were trimmed by 4 bases and 5 bases, with 11 bases remaining between them. The CDR3 runs 13 residues. CDR3 coding DNA: TGCGCCAGCAGCCCCAGGGATGGTGAGACCCAGTACTTC. Its translation: CASSPRDGETQYF.

The chain recombines TRBV29-1 with TRBJ2-1; no firm D call. Trimming removed 4 bases from V and 7 bases from J, with 5 bases in between. The CDR3 has 10 amino acids. Per the germline V gene, CDR1 is SQVTM and CDR2 is ANQGSEA. Here the CDR3 DNA reads TGCAGCGTTGGTTTGAATGAGCAGTTCTTC. As protein: CSVGLNEQFF.

The CDR3 coding sequence is TGTGCCAGCAGTTTATATGCGGGAGTGGCCGATACGCAGTATTTT. It yields the protein CASSLYAGVADTQYF. The V gene is TRBV27, the J gene TRBJ2-3; 7 positions match TRBD2. The CDR3 length is 15 residues. The ends lost 1 base at V and 6 bases at J; junction bases unmatched: 7. CDR1 is MNHEY, CDR2 SMNVEV, per germline (reference sequence).

The chain combines TRBV30 with TRBJ1-3, with TRBD1 as a possible D gene (6 bases). The CDR3 loop spans 16 amino acids. V lost 5 bases and J 2 bases, leaving 19 bases between the germline ends. The germline CDR1 and CDR2 sequences are GTSNPN and SVGIG (reference sequence). The CDR3 loop reads CAWAPGGHIPGNTIYF. The CDR3 nucleotides are TGTGCCTGGGCGCCTGGGGGGCATATTCCTGGAAACACCATATATTTT.

The gene calls are TRBV28 and TRBJ2-5; a weak D match, TRBD2 (6 bases). Trimming cost V 6 bases and J 4 bases, with 24 bases left between them. Per the germline V gene, CDR1 is MDHEN and CDR2 is SYDVKM. This CDR3 is 17 amino acids long. CDR3 bases: TGTGCCAGCAGCGAGGCGCTATGGCAGGGAGGAGCAGAGACCCAGTACTTC. Encoded protein: CASSEALWQGGAETQYF.

The rearrangement joins TRBV7-2 to TRBJ2-7; 12 bases are a match to TRBD2. With V trimmed by 5 bases and J by 6 bases, 8 bases remained unmatched. This CDR3 contains 15 residues. Germline V gene lookup returns CDR1 SGHTA and CDR2 FQGNSA. The CDR3 DNA sequence: TGTGCCAGCAGCCTAACAGGGGGACTAGCGGGCGAGCAGTACTTC. This codes for CASSLTGGLAGEQYF.

The chain is built from TRBV5-1 and TRBJ1-1, with 7 bases aligning to TRBD1. Germline V gene lookup returns CDR1 SGHRS and CDR2 YFSETQ. The CDR3 sequence is 13 residues long. With 0 bases clipped from V and 7 bases from J, the junction kept 3 bases outside the gene matches. CDR3 bases: TGCGCCAGCAGCTTGGAAGGGACAGTTGAAGCTTTCTTT. This gives the protein CASSLEGTVEAFF.

The chain employs TRBV7-2 and TRBJ1-2; no definite D call. CDR1 is SGHTA and CDR2 is FQGNSA in the germline V gene. Trimming took 8 bases from V and 0 from J, leaving 28 bases between them. This CDR3 is 19 amino acids long. The CDR3 nucleotides read TGTGCCAGCGGAAGTCCTGTAGTGGGCAGATCCTACTCTAACTATGGCTACACCTTC. Residues: CASGSPVVGRSYSNYGYTF.

The chain links TRBV5-4 to TRBJ2-7; D possibly uses TRBD1 or TRBD2 (5 bases each). Germline V CDR1 and CDR2: SGHNT, YYREEE (reference sequence). The germline V and J ends were trimmed by 1 base and 2 bases, with 16 bases remaining between them. This CDR3 comprises 16 residues. The DNA for the CDR3 is TGTGCCAGCAGCTTGCCAACGGGGCAGTTACCCTACGAGCAGTACTTC. Its translation: CASSLPTGQLPYEQYF.

This chain links TRBV29-1 with TRBJ1-5; no clear D gene. Trimming pared 5 bases from V and 8 bases from J, leaving 13 bases between. Germline CDR1 SQVTM, CDR2 ANQGSEA. There are 12 residues in the CDR3. The CDR3 sequence is CSVMDRDKPQHF. The CDR3 DNA reads as TGCAGCGTTATGGATCGGGATAAGCCCCAGCATTTT.

The chain uses TRBV6-4 and TRBJ2-5; D perhaps matches TRBD2 (6 bases). Trimming took off 6 bases at V and 1 base at J, with 15 bases between the two ends. Germline values: CDR1 MRHNA, CDR2 SNTAGT. The CDR3 is made up of 15 amino acids. The CDR3 DNA follows: TGTGCCAGCAGGAACCGGGACTCATCCCAAGAGACCCAGTACTTC. Translating it yields CASRNRDSSQETQYF.

The chain couples TRBV2 to TRBJ2-1, with 11 bases lining up with TRBD2. From germline, CDR1 is SNHLY and CDR2 FYNNEI. This CDR3 has 15 amino acids. J was trimmed by 7 bases and V by 5 bases; bases with no gene match: 7. CDR3 nucleotides: TGTGCCAGCAGTCCACTAGCGGGAGTTAGGAATGAGCAGTTCTTC. This translates into CASSPLAGVRNEQFF. Using reference TRBV2 and TRBJ2-1 for the parts outside the CDR3, the full variable domain is EPEVTQTPSHQVTQMGQEVILRCVPISNHLYFYWYRQILGQKVEFLVSFYNNEISEKSEIFDDQFSVERPDGSNFTLKIRSTKLEDSAMYFCASSPLAGVRNEQFFGPGTRLTVL.

This chain uses TRBV9 with TRBJ2-1; weak D call: TRBD1 (6 bases). Germline V gene sequence: CDR1 SGDLS, CDR2 YYNGEE. The CDR3 extends over 14 amino acids. Trimming shortened V by 4 bases and J by 14 bases, and 22 bases separated the two germline ends. The CDR3 region has the DNA TGTGCCAGCAGCCCCCTGGGCAGGGGTGATGGTGAGTTCTTC. Translating gives CASSPLGRGDGEFF.